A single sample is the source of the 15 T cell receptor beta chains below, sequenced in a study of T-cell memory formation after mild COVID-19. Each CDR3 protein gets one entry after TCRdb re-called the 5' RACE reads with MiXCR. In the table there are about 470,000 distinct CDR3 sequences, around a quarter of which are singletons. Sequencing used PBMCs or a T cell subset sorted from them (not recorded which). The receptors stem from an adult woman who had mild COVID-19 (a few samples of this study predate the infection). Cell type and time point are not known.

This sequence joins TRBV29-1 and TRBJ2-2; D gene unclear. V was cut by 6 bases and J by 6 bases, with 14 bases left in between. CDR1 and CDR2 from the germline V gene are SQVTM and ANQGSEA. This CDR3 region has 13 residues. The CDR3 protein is CSVGRAGSGELFF. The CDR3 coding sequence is TGCAGCGTCGGACGGGCTGGGTCCGGGGAGCTGTTTTTT.

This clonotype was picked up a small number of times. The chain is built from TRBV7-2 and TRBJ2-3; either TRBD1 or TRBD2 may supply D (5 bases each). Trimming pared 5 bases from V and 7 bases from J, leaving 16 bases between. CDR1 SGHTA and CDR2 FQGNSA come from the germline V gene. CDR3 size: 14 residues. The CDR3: CASSPVFPGHTQYF. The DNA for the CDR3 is TGTGCCAGCAGCCCCGTCTTTCCGGGGCATACGCAGTATTTT.

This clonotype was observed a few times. CDR3 DNA sequence: TGCAGTGCCCACTCCGGGACTAGCGTCGGAGATACGCAGTATTTT. Amino acids: CSAHSGTSVGDTQYF. The rearrangement joins TRBV20-1 to TRBJ2-3; 10 bases are a match to TRBD2. From germline, CDR1 is DFQATT and CDR2 SNEGSKA (reference sequence). There are 15 residues in the CDR3. V was pared by 6 bases and J by 5 bases, with 11 bases of the junction left unmatched.

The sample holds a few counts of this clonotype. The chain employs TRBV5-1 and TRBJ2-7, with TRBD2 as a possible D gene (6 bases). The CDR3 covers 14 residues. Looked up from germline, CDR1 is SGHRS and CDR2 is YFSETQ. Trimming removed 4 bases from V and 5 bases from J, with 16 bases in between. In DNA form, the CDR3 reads TGCGCCAGCAGCAACTCTCTAGCGCCCAACGAGCAGTACTTC. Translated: CASSNSLAPNEQYF.

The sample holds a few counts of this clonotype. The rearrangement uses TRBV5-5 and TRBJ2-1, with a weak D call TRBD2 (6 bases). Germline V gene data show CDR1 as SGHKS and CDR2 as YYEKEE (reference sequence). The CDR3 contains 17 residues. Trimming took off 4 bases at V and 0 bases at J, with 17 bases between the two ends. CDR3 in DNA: TGTGCCAGCAGCCTCTGGGGGGATAGGGGCTCCTACAATGAGCAGTTCTTC. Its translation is CASSLWGDRGSYNEQFF.

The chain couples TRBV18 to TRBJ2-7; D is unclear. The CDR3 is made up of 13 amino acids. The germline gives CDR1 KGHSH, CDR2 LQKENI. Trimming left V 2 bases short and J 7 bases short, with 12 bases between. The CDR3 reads CASSPSKTREQYF. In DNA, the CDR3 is TGTGCCAGCTCACCATCGAAGACCCGGGAGCAGTACTTC.

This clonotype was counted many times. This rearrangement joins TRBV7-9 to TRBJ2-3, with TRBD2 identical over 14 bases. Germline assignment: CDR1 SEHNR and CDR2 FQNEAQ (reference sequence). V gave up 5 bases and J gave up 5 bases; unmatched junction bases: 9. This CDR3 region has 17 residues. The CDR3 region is CASSPPPGLAGGDTQYF. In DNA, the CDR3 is TGTGCCAGCAGCCCCCCGCCCGGACTAGCGGGAGGAGATACGCAGTATTTT.

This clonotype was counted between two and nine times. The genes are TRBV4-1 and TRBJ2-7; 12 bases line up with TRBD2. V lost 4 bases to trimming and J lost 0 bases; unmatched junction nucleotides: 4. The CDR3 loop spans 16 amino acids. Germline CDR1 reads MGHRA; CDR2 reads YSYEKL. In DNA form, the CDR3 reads TGCGCCAGCAGCCCCGTGACTAGCGGGAGCTCCTACGAGCAGTACTTC. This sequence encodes CASSPVTSGSSYEQYF.

This chain's CDR3 is CASRPRGALNSPLHF. DNA of the CDR3: TGTGCCAGCAGGCCCCGGGGAGCCCTAAATTCACCCCTCCACTTT. This chain links TRBV12-3 or TRBV12-4 with TRBJ1-6; D unclear. V lost 6 bases to trimming and J lost 7 bases, with 16 bases between them. This CDR3 is 15 amino acids long.

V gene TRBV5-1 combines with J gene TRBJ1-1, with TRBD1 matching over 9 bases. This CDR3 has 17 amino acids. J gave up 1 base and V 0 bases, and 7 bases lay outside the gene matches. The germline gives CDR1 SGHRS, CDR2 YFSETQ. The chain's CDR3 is CASSLGDREFRNTEAFF. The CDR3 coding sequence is TGCGCCAGCAGCTTGGGGGACAGGGAATTCCGGAACACTGAAGCTTTCTTT.

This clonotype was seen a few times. As DNA, the CDR3 is TGTGCCAGCAGCTTGGTAGGCAGGGATGCTGGAAACACCATATATTTT. Translation gives CASSLVGRDAGNTIYF. This chain links TRBV5-5 with TRBJ1-3; D possibly corresponds to TRBD1 (5 bases). The germline V and J ends were trimmed by 0 bases and 2 bases, with 12 bases remaining between them. Germline V gene data show CDR1 as SGHKS and CDR2 as YYEKEE (reference sequence). The CDR3 spans 16 residues. Filled out from reference TRBV5-5 and TRBJ1-3, the complete variable domain reads DAGVTQSPTHLIKTRGQQVTLRCSPISGHKSVSWYQQVLGQGPQFIFQYYEKEERGRGNFPDRFSARQFPNYSSELNVNALLLGDSALYLCASSLVGRDAGNTIYFGEGSWLTVV.

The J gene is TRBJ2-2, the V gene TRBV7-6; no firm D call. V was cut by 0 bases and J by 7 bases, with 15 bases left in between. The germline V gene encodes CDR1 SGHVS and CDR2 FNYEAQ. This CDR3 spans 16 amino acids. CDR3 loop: CASSLAWALVGGELFF. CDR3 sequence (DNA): TGTGCCAGCAGCTTAGCCTGGGCTCTGGTAGGCGGGGAGCTGTTTTTT.

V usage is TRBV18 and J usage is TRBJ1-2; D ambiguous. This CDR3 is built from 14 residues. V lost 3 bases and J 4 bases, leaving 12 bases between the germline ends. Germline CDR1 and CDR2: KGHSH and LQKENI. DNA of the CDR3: TGTGCCAGCTCACCGGGCGGAGTTCTCTATGGCTACACCTTC. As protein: CASSPGGVLYGYTF. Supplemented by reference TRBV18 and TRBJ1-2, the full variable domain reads NAGVMQNPRHLVRRRGQEARLRCSPMKGHSHVYWYRQLPEEGLKFMVYLQKENIIDESGMPKERFSAEFPKEGPSILRIQQVVRGDSAAYFCASSPGGVLYGYTFGSGTRLTVV.

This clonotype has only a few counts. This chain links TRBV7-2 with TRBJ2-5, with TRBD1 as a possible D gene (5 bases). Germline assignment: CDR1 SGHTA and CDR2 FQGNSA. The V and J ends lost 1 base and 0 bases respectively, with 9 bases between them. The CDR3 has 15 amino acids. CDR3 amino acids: CASSLGGWYQETQYF. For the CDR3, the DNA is TGTGCCAGCAGCTTAGGGGGCTGGTACCAAGAGACCCAGTACTTC.

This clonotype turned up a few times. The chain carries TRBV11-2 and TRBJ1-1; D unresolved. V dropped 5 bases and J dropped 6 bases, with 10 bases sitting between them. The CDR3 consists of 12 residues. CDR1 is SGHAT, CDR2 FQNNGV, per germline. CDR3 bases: TGTGCCAGCAGCCCCCCTGGGCCTGAAGCTTTCTTT. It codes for CASSPPGPEAFF. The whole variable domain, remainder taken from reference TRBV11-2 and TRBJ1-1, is EAGVAQSPRYKIIEKRQSVAFWCNPISGHATLYWYQQILGQGPKLLIQFQNNGVVDDSQLPKDRFSAERLKGVDSTLKIQPAKLEDSAVYLCASSPPGPEAFFGQGTRLTVV.